Presented here are 17 T cell receptor beta chains from one specimen sequenced in a study of blood T cell repertoires in COVID-19. Only in-frame clones appear in the TCRdb table, and some are missing; sequencing was by immunoSEQ multiplex PCR. The table records approximately 160,000 clones, approximately 80% of them present only once. The sample consisted of peripheral blood. These receptors all come from a woman older than 75 with active or convalescent COVID-19.

The chain uses TRBV25-1 and TRBJ1-6; TRBD1 might be the D (5 bases). V lost 1 base and J lost 9, with 13 bases in between. This CDR3 spans 15 amino acids. The germline V gene has CDR1 MGHDK and CDR2 SYGVNS. CDR3 region: CASSESLQAGSPLHF. DNA for the CDR3: TGTGCCAGCAGTGAATCGTTACAGGCTGGTTCACCCCTCCACTTT.

The genes are TRBV6-5 and TRBJ2-7; D might be TRBD2 (6 bases). The CDR3 sequence is 15 residues long. Germline V lookup: CDR1 MNHEY, CDR2 SVGAGI. Trimming took 0 bases from V and 2 from J, leaving 11 bases between them. CDR3 residues: CASSYSVGGAYEQYF. CDR3 bases: TGTGCCAGCAGTTACTCGGTGGGGGGAGCCTACGAGCAGTACTTC.

V gene TRBV25-1 combines with J gene TRBJ2-2; a possible D gene is TRBD2 (5 bases). CDR1 and CDR2 from the germline V gene are MGHDK and SYGVNS. V gave up 6 bases and J gave up 5 bases, with 7 bases separating them. The CDR3 is made up of 12 amino acids. For the CDR3, the DNA is TGTGCCAGCAGACGGGAAACCGGGGAGCTGTTTTTT. Its translation: CASRRETGELFF. The whole variable domain, filled in from reference TRBV25-1 and TRBJ2-2, reads EADIYQTPRYLVIGTGKKITLECSQTMGHDKMYWYQQDPGMELHLIHYSYGVNSTEKGDLSSESTVSRIRTEHFPLTLESARPSHTSQYLCASRRETGELFFGEGSRLTVL.

This rearrangement joins TRBV24-1 to TRBJ2-3, with 9 positions matching TRBD2. V lost 0 bases, J lost 2 bases, and 5 bases stayed unmatched. In germline, CDR1 is KGHDR, CDR2 SFDVKD. The CDR3 totals 17 residues. CDR3 nucleotides: TGTGCCACCAGTGATTTGTCAGCGGGGGGACCCACAGATACGCAGTATTTT. This gives the protein CATSDLSAGGPTDTQYF.

Details on this clone: Other DNA sequences within the sample encode an identical CDR3. This chain joins TRBV6-5 and TRBJ1-5, with D perhaps TRBD1 (5 bases). CDR1 and CDR2 (germline): MNHEY, SVGAGI. V lost 0 bases and J 7 bases, leaving 13 bases between the germline ends. This CDR3 is built from 15 residues. CDR3 sequence: CASSYSEGRGQPQHF. The CDR3 nucleotides read TGTGCCAGCAGTTACTCGGAGGGGCGCGGGCAGCCCCAGCATTTT.

This clone has only one observation. The CDR3 DNA reads TGTGCCAGCAGTTATACTCGATCCCGGACAGGATCGATGAACACTGAAGCTTTCTTT. Its protein product is CASSYTRSRTGSMNTEAFF. J is TRBJ1-1 and V is TRBV6-2 or TRBV6-3, with 7 bases matching TRBD1. The V gene end was trimmed by 3 bases and the J gene end by 0 bases; junction bases not matched to a gene: 16. The CDR3 length is 19 residues. Per germline, CDR1 MNHEY and CDR2 SVGEGT.

The chain combines TRBV10-3 with TRBJ1-4, with D perhaps TRBD1 (5 bases). The V end lost 0 bases, the J end lost 10 bases, and 15 bases lay between the germline ends. The CDR3 spans 15 residues. CDR1 and CDR2 (germline): ENHRY, SYGVKD. The CDR3 bases are TGTGCCATCAGTGAGTCAGGCGGGGCTGGGGTAAAACTGTTTTTT. Its translation is CAISESGGAGVKLFF.

The genes are TRBV5-1 and TRBJ1-2, with D unclear. V lost 0 bases, J lost 4 bases, and 13 bases lay in between. Germline V gene lookup returns CDR1 SGHRS and CDR2 YFSETQ. The CDR3 covers 15 residues. CDR3 DNA: TGCGCCAGCAGCTTGGCCTCGGGGTCCGCCTATGGCTACACCTTC. Translated: CASSLASGSAYGYTF.

This clone was counted only a few times. The same CDR3 also results from other DNA sequences found in this sample. The chain joins TRBV19 to TRBJ1-4; TRBD1 matches 10 bases. Trimming at V came to 4 bases and at J to 5 bases, leaving 1 base not matched to a gene. The germline V gene has CDR1 LNHDA and CDR2 SQIVND (reference sequence). This CDR3 region has 14 residues. The CDR3 is CASSKGQGNEKLFF. CDR3 bases: TGTGCCAGTAGTAAGGGACAGGGGAATGAAAAACTGTTTTTT. The full variable domain, its missing parts supplied by reference TRBV19 and TRBJ1-4, is DGGITQSPKYLFRKEGQNVTLSCEQNLNHDAMYWYRQDPGQGLRLIYYSQIVNDFQKGDIAEGYSVSREKKESFPLTVTSAQKNPTAFYLCASSKGQGNEKLFFGSGTQLSVL.

This chain uses TRBV5-1 with TRBJ1-2, with D possibly matching TRBD1 (5 bases). The V gene lost 4 bases and the J gene lost 6 bases, with 16 bases spanning the gap. The CDR3 contains 14 residues. Germline CDR1 is SGHRS and CDR2 is YFSETQ. CDR3 sequence reads: CASSPGGNDHGYTF. CDR3 coding DNA: TGCGCCAGCAGCCCCGGGGGGAATGACCATGGCTACACCTTC.

The DNA of the CDR3 is TGTGCCATCATGCGGACAGGGGGCGTCTATGGCTACACCTTC. The encoded protein is CAIMRTGGVYGYTF. The chain carries TRBV10-3 and TRBJ1-2; TRBD1 matches 11 bases. Germline V gene data show CDR1 as ENHRY and CDR2 as SYGVKD. The ends lost 7 bases at V and 4 bases at J; junction bases unmatched: 5. The CDR3 runs to 14 residues.

J is TRBJ2-6 and V is TRBV27; possibly TRBD2 for D (5 bases). There are 15 residues in the CDR3. The V end lost 2 bases, the J end lost 2 bases, and 7 bases lay between the germline ends. Germline assignment: CDR1 MNHEY and CDR2 SMNVEV (reference sequence). The CDR3 bases are TGTGCCAGCAGTTTAGTCGGGGCTGGGGCCAACGTCCTGACTTTC. It yields the protein CASSLVGAGANVLTF. Supplemented by reference TRBV27 and TRBJ2-6, the full variable domain reads EAQVTQNPRYLITVTGKKLTVTCSQNMNHEYMSWYRQDPGLGLRQIYYSMNVEVTDKGDVPEGYKVSRKEKRNFPLILESPSPNQTSLYFCASSLVGAGANVLTFGAGSRLTVL.

The chain combines TRBV4-3 with TRBJ2-5, with a tentative D call TRBD2 (6 bases). The CDR3 covers 13 residues. Germline V lookup: CDR1 LGHNA, CDR2 YSLEER. Trimming took 8 bases from V and 2 from J, leaving 12 bases between them. The CDR3 here is CASARDSQETQYF. The CDR3, as DNA: TGCGCCAGCGCCCGGGACTCGCAAGAGACCCAGTACTTC.

The V call is TRBV5-6, the J call TRBJ1-5; a weak D match, TRBD1 (5 bases). The CDR3 length is 16 residues. V was cut by 0 bases and J by 3 bases, with 13 bases left in between. Germline CDR1 reads SGHDT; CDR2 reads YYEEEE. CDR3 DNA sequence: TGTGCCAGCAGCTTGGGGCCAGGGACTAACAATCAGCCCCAGCATTTT. Residues: CASSLGPGTNNQPQHF.

V gene TRBV7-2 combines with J gene TRBJ1-1; D unclear. This CDR3 spans 14 amino acids. V was cut by 2 bases and J by 5 bases, with 12 bases left in between. CDR1 is SGHTA, CDR2 FQGNSA, per germline. CDR3 nucleotide sequence: TGTGCCAGCAGCTTAAGAGGAGTTGGAACTGAAGCTTTCTTT. Translated, it gives CASSLRGVGTEAFF. Combining the CDR3 with reference TRBV7-2 and TRBJ1-1 gives the whole variable domain GAGVSQSPSNKVTEKGKDVELRCDPISGHTALYWYRQSLGQGLEFLIYFQGNSAPDKSGLPSDRFSAERTGGSVSTLTIQRTQQEDSAVYLCASSLRGVGTEAFFGQGTRLTVV.

The V call is TRBV12-3 or TRBV12-4, the J call TRBJ1-3; no clear D gene. This CDR3 contains 12 residues. V lost 3 bases, J lost 8 bases, and 8 bases lay in between. This chain's CDR3 is CASSFARDTIYF. The CDR3 DNA follows: TGTGCCAGCAGTTTTGCCCGGGACACCATATATTTT.

V usage is TRBV9 and J usage is TRBJ1-2; 7 bases are shared with TRBD1. CDR3 length equals 12 residues. V shed 3 bases and J 4 bases; nucleotides not matched to a gene: 0. Germline CDR1 is SGDLS and CDR2 is YYNGEE. CDR3 bases: TGTGCCAGCAGCGCAGGGGGCTATGGCTACACCTTC. Its translation: CASSAGGYGYTF.